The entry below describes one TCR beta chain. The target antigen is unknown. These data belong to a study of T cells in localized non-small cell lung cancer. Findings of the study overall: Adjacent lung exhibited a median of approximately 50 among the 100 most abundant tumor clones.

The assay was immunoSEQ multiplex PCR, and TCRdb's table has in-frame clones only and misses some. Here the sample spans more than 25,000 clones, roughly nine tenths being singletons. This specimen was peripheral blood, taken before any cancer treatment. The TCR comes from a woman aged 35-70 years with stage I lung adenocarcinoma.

For the CDR3, the DNA is TGTGCCAGCAGTTTGGGCCCTCCCACAGATACGCAGTATTTT. It specifies CASSLGPPTDTQYF. The chain has TRBV28 and TRBJ2-3; D is unclear. V was shortened by 3 bases and J by 2 bases, with 9 bases between the two germline ends. CDR3 length equals 14 residues. The germline V gene encodes CDR1 MDHEN and CDR2 SYDVKM.